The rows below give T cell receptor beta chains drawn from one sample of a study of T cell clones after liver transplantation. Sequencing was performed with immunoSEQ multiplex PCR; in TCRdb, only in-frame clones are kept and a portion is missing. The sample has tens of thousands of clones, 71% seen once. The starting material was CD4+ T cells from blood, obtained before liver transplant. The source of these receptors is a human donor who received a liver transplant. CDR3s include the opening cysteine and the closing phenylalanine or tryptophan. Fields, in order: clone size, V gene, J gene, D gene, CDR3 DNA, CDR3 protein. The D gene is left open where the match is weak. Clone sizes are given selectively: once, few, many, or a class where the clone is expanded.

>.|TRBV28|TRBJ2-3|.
TGTGCCAGCAGTTCCGGCTGGGGGGGCAAAAGCACAGATACGCAGTATTTT
CASSSGWGGKSTDTQYF
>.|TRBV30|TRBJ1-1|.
TGTGCCTGGACCCGGGAGGGCACTGAAGCTTTCTTT
CAWTREGTEAFF
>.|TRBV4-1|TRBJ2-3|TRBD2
TGCGCCAGCAGCCAAGAAGCGACTAAGAGCGGGGGGGCCGACGCAGATACGCAGTATTTT
CASSQEATKSGGADADTQYF
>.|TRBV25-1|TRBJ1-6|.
TGTGCCAGCAGTGAGTCGACGACAGGACTTTCACCCCTCCACTTT
CASSESTTGLSPLHF
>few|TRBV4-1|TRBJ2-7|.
TGCGCCAGCAGCCTGAGGGCGGGACTGGGTGCCGAAGAGCAGTACTTC
CASSLRAGLGAEEQYF
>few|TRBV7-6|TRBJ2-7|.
TGTGCCAGCAGCTTAGATTTGGGGGGCGAGCAGTACTTC
CASSLDLGGEQYF
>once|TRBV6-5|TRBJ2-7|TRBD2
TGTGCCAGCAGTTACGGAACTAGCGGGGGGGCGTACGAGCAGTACTTC
CASSYGTSGGAYEQYF
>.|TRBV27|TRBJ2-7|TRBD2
TGTGCCAGCAGTTTTGGGCTAGCGGGGGGCACCTACGAGCAGTACTTC
CASSFGLAGGTYEQYF
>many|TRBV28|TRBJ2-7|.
TGTGCCAGCAGTTTCAGGGTTGGTTCCTACGAGCAGTACTTC
CASSFRVGSYEQYF
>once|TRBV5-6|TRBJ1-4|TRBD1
TGTGCCAGCAGTATCCAGGGGGCTGGAGAAAAACTGTTTTTT
CASSIQGAGEKLFF
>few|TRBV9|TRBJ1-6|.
TGTGCCAGCAGCGTACAGGGTACTAATTCACCCCTCCACTTT
CASSVQGTNSPLHF
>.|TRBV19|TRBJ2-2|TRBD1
TGTGCCAGTCGGGGACAGGGTATACCCGGGGAGCTGTTTTTT
CASRGQGIPGELFF
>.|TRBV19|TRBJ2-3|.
TGTGCCAGTAGTATCCCCACGGGGGGCACAGATACGCAGTATTTT
CASSIPTGGTDTQYF
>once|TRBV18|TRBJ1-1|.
TGTGCCAGCTCCCGAATGACAGGGAACACTGAAGCTTTCTTT
CASSRMTGNTEAFF
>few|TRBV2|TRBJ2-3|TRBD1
TGTGCCAGCACCGGGGACAGGGGCACAGATACGCAGTATTTT
CASTGDRGTDTQYF
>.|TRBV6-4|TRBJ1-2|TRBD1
TGTGCCAGCAGTCCCAGGGGGCGCGAAGGCTACACCTTC
CASSPRGREGYTF
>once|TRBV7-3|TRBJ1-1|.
TGTGCCAGCAGCTTCGGGGTTCAGAACACTGAAGCTTTCTTT
CASSFGVQNTEAFF
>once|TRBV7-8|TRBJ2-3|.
TGTGCCAGCAGCGGTCGAATCTCCCGGGATACGCAGTATTTT
CASSGRISRDTQYF
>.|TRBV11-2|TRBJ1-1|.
TGTGCCAGCGGAGCGACAGTTATGAACACTGAAGCTTTCTTT
CASGATVMNTEAFF
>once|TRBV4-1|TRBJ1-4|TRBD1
TGCGCCAGCAGCCAAGGGCACGGCCAGGGGGCAGTAAAACTGTTTTTT
CASSQGHGQGAVKLFF
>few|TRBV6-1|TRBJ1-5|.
TGTGCCAGCAGTGAAGACCCGTCGGGCAATCAGCCCCAGCATTTT
CASSEDPSGNQPQHF
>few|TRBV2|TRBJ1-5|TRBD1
TGTGCCAGCAGCCTTAGGACAGGCCCGACTCAGCCCCAGCATTTT
CASSLRTGPTQPQHF
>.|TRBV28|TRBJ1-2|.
TGTGCCAGCAGCTATCCTGGGAGGGTGGCCTATGGCTACACCTTC
CASSYPGRVAYGYTF
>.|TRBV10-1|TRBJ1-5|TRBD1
TGCGCCAGCAAAATAAGGACAGGATATAGCAATCAGCCCCAGCATTTT
CASKIRTGYSNQPQHF
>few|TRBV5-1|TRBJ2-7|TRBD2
TGCGCCAGCAGCTTAACGGGGGGATCGTCCTACGAGCAGTACTTC
CASSLTGGSSYEQYF
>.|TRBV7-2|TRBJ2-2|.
TGTGCCAGCAGCTTATCGGGGAACACCGGGGAGCTGTTTTTT
CASSLSGNTGELFF
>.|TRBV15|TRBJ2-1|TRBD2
TGTGCCACCAGCGGGGGGGTGGGAGCAGCCAATGAGCAGTTCTTC
CATSGGVGAANEQFF
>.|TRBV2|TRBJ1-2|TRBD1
TGTGCCAGCAGTGGACAGGGGCAAAATTATGGCTACACCTTC
CASSGQGQNYGYTF
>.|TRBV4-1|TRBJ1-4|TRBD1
TGCGCCAGCAGCCAGACGACAGGGGGGAATGAAAAACTGTTTTTT
CASSQTTGGNEKLFF
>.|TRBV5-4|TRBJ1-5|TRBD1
TGTGCCAGCAGCTCGGGGACAGGGGGGGATCAGCCCCAGCATTTT
CASSSGTGGDQPQHF
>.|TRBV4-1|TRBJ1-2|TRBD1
TGCGCCAGCAGCCCCAATCCCCTGGACAGGGGGTTTTTCAACTATGGCTACACCTTC
CASSPNPLDRGFFNYGYTF
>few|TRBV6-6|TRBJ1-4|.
TGTGCCAGCAGGATGAACCGTCGGGAAAATGAAAAACTGTTTTTT
CASRMNRRENEKLFF
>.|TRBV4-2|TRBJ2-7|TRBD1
TGTGCCAGCAGCCAAGAAAGAGGAAGAGGACAGGGAGACGAGCAGTACTTC
CASSQERGRGQGDEQYF
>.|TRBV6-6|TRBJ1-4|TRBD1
TGTGCCAGCAGGGAGACAGGGAAGATTGAAAAACTGTTTTTT
CASRETGKIEKLFF
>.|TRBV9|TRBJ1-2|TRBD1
TGTGCCAGCAGCCCGACAGGGAACTATGGCTACACCTTC
CASSPTGNYGYTF
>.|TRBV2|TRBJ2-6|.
TGTGCCAGCAGCGCGGATTACTCTGGGGCCAACGTCCTGACTTTC
CASSADYSGANVLTF
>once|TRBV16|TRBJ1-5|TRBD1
TGTGCCAGCAGCCAAGCGGGACAGGGTGATCAGCCCCAGCATTTT
CASSQAGQGDQPQHF
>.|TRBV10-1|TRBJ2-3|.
TGCGCCAGCAGTGAGAGGGGGGGGGCTAGCACAGATACGCAGTATTTT
CASSERGGASTDTQYF
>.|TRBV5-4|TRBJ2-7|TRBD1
TGTGCCAGCAGCTCGGGACAGGGGAGGCACGAGCAGTACTTC
CASSSGQGRHEQYF
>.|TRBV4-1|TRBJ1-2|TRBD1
TGCGCCAGCAGCCACGGACAGGAAAGGAACTATGGCTACACCTTC
CASSHGQERNYGYTF
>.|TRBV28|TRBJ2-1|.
TGTGCCAGCAGCTCAGACAGATACAATGAGCAGTTCTTC
CASSSDRYNEQFF
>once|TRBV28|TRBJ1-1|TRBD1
TGTGCCAGCAGTGAGCAGGGGGGCGGGTATTTAGGGTACACTGAAGCTTTCTTT
CASSEQGGGYLGYTEAFF
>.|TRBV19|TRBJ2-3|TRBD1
TGTGCCAGTAACCCGGACAGGGGGACAGATACGCAGTATTTT
CASNPDRGTDTQYF
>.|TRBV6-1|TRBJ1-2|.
TGTGCCAGCAGTCCCCGACAGGTCGATGGCTACACCTTC
CASSPRQVDGYTF
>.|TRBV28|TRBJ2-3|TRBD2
TGTGCCAGCAAAGCGGGGCGGGGGAGCACAGATACGCAGTATTTT
CASKAGRGSTDTQYF
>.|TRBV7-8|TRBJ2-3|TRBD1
TGTGCCAGCAGCTTAGCGGCGGGACAGGGGCCAGATACGCAGTATTTT
CASSLAAGQGPDTQYF
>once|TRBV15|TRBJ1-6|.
TGTGCCACCAGCAGAGATCTTAGGGGAGGGACCGCAAATAATTCACCCCTCCACTTT
CATSRDLRGGTANNSPLHF
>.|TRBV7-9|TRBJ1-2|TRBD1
TGTGCCAGCAGCTACCCCTATTCCCCGGGACAGGGGAATCTCGGCTACACCTTC
CASSYPYSPGQGNLGYTF
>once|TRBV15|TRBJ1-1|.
TGTGCCACCAGCAGAGCCCGGACCCTCGAGGGGAACACTGAAGCTTTCTTT
CATSRARTLEGNTEAFF
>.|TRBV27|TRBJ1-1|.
TGTGCCAGCAGTTTACAGTCAGGAAACACTGAAGCTTTCTTT
CASSLQSGNTEAFF
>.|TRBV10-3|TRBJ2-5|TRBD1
TGTGCCTCCCGGGACAGAGAGACCCAGTACTTC
CASRDRETQYF
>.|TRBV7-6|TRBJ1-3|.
TGTGCCAGCAGTGGTAACTTATACGGAAACACCATATATTTT
CASSGNLYGNTIYF
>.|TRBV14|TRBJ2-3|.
TGTGCCAGCAGCCAAGATCGGTGGGTCGGGGATACGCAGTATTTT
CASSQDRWVGDTQYF
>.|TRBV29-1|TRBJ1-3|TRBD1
TGCAGCGTTGAATTGGACAGGGGTGGAAACACCATATATTTT
CSVELDRGGNTIYF
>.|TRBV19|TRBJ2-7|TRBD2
TGTGCCAGTAGTATTCACTTGCGGGGGGTCTACGAGCAGTACTTC
CASSIHLRGVYEQYF
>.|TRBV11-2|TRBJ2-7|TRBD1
TGTGCCAGCAGCCGAGGACAGGGGTTTTCCTACGAGCAGTACTTC
CASSRGQGFSYEQYF